Listed below are T cell receptor beta chains from one sample, sequenced in a study of shared clonotypes between healthy human individuals. TCRdb's copy holds only in-frame clones and misses some; the assay was immunoSEQ multiplex PCR. This repertoire shows millions of clones, roughly 95% found once; its top ten account for roughly 1.1%. Material: naive CD8+ T cells sorted from blood. The receptors were gathered from a man aged 18 to 29 in good health. CDR3s include the opening cysteine and the closing phenylalanine or tryptophan. A D gene is named only where the DNA matches it firmly. Some rows have no size entry. The others give once, few or many, or a class for an expanded clone.

D gene: TRBD1
clone size: .
J gene: TRBJ2-3
CDR3 length: 16
V gene: TRBV11-2
CDR3 DNA: TGTGCCAGCACCTTTTGGGGACAGGAAGGCACAGATACGCAGTATTTT
CDR3 protein: CASTFWGQEGTDTQYF

D gene: TRBD2
clone size: .
J gene: TRBJ2-7
CDR3 length: 16
V gene: TRBV4-3
CDR3 DNA: TGCGCCAGCAGCCAAGATTTCGCTAGCGGGAGCAACGAGCAGTACTTC
CDR3 protein: CASSQDFASGSNEQYF

D gene: .
clone size: .
J gene: TRBJ2-4
CDR3 length: 12
V gene: TRBV28
CDR3 DNA: TGTGCCAGCAGCCCCGACAGAAACATTCAGTACTTC
CDR3 protein: CASSPDRNIQYF

D gene: .
clone size: .
J gene: TRBJ2-7
CDR3 length: 13
V gene: TRBV23-1
CDR3 DNA: TGCGCCAGCAGTCACTATAGCTCCTACGAGCAGTACTTC
CDR3 protein: CASSHYSSYEQYF

D gene: .
clone size: .
J gene: TRBJ2-1
CDR3 length: 15
V gene: TRBV14
CDR3 DNA: TGTGCCAGCAGCTCCGGCAGGGCCTCCTACAATGAGCAGTTCTTC
CDR3 protein: CASSSGRASYNEQFF

D gene: .
clone size: .
J gene: TRBJ2-7
CDR3 length: 16
V gene: TRBV27
CDR3 DNA: TGTGCCAGCAGTTTATCGGTCGGACCCCTCTCCTACGAGCAGTACTTC
CDR3 protein: CASSLSVGPLSYEQYF

D gene: .
clone size: .
J gene: TRBJ2-1
CDR3 length: 12
V gene: TRBV30
CDR3 DNA: TGTGCCTGGAGTGTGGACTACAATGAGCAGTTCTTC
CDR3 protein: CAWSVDYNEQFF

D gene: TRBD1
clone size: .
J gene: TRBJ1-2
CDR3 length: 15
V gene: TRBV11-2
CDR3 DNA: TGTGCCAGCAGCATGGGACAGGGCTGGGACTATGGCTACACCTTC
CDR3 protein: CASSMGQGWDYGYTF

D gene: TRBD2
clone size: once
J gene: TRBJ2-5
CDR3 length: 16
V gene: TRBV19
CDR3 DNA: TGTGCCAGTAGTATAAAACTCGCGGGAGTATTGGAGACCCAGTACTTC
CDR3 protein: CASSIKLAGVLETQYF

D gene: .
clone size: .
J gene: TRBJ2-1
CDR3 length: 15
V gene: TRBV28
CDR3 DNA: TGTGCCAGCAATGGTATTGTAGCGGACCACAATGAGCAGTTCTTC
CDR3 protein: CASNGIVADHNEQFF

D gene: .
clone size: .
J gene: TRBJ2-7
CDR3 length: 15
V gene: TRBV7-9
CDR3 DNA: TGTGCCAGCAGCCCCACGGACGGACAAGCGCACGAGCAGTACTTC
CDR3 protein: CASSPTDGQAHEQYF

D gene: TRBD2
clone size: once
J gene: TRBJ2-3
CDR3 length: 13
V gene: TRBV7-9
CDR3 DNA: TGTGCCAGTAGCGGGCGGGACACAGATACGCAGTATTTT
CDR3 protein: CASSGRDTDTQYF

D gene: TRBD1
clone size: few
J gene: TRBJ2-7
CDR3 length: 12
V gene: TRBV7-9
CDR3 DNA: TGTGCCAGCAGCTTAGACGCCGGACAGGGGTACTTC
CDR3 protein: CASSLDAGQGYF

D gene: .
clone size: .
J gene: TRBJ1-4
CDR3 length: 17
V gene: TRBV7-9
CDR3 DNA: TGTGCCAGCAGCTTATTGGCCCAGGGAGCAACTAATGAAAAACTGTTTTTT
CDR3 protein: CASSLLAQGATNEKLFF

D gene: TRBD2
clone size: .
J gene: TRBJ2-1
CDR3 length: 14
V gene: TRBV4-1
CDR3 DNA: TGCGCCAGCAGCCAAGATCCTAGCGGGGATGAGCAGTTCTTC
CDR3 protein: CASSQDPSGDEQFF

D gene: .
clone size: .
J gene: TRBJ2-2
CDR3 length: 16
V gene: TRBV6-6
CDR3 DNA: TGTGCCAGCAGTTACAGTTGGGACGAGAACACCGGGGAGCTGTTTTTT
CDR3 protein: CASSYSWDENTGELFF

D gene: .
clone size: .
J gene: TRBJ1-4
CDR3 length: 16
V gene: TRBV4-1
CDR3 DNA: TGCGCCAGCAGCCAAGTTGAAACGGCAACTAATGAAAAACTGTTTTTT
CDR3 protein: CASSQVETATNEKLFF

D gene: TRBD2
clone size: .
J gene: TRBJ2-1
CDR3 length: 17
V gene: TRBV5-1
CDR3 DNA: TGCGCCAGCAGCTTACTAGCGGGGGGTTCTGACTACAATGAGCAGTTCTTC
CDR3 protein: CASSLLAGGSDYNEQFF

D gene: .
clone size: .
J gene: TRBJ1-1
CDR3 length: 13
V gene: TRBV5-5
CDR3 DNA: TGTGCCAGCAGCCCGGGCCTGGACACTGAAGCTTTCTTT
CDR3 protein: CASSPGLDTEAFF

D gene: .
clone size: .
J gene: TRBJ1-5
CDR3 length: 15
V gene: TRBV27
CDR3 DNA: TGTGCCAGCAGTTTAGGCCCAGGTAGCAATCAGCCCCAGCATTTT
CDR3 protein: CASSLGPGSNQPQHF

D gene: .
clone size: .
J gene: TRBJ1-1
CDR3 length: 14
V gene: TRBV25-1
CDR3 DNA: TGTGCCAGCAGTGCAACGTACAGGGACACTGAAGCTTTCTTT
CDR3 protein: CASSATYRDTEAFF

D gene: .
clone size: .
J gene: TRBJ1-6
CDR3 length: 14
V gene: TRBV10-2
CDR3 DNA: TGCGCCAGCAGTGAGCCTGGGGGTAATTCACCCCTCCACTTT
CDR3 protein: CASSEPGGNSPLHF

D gene: .
clone size: .
J gene: TRBJ2-7
CDR3 length: 15
V gene: TRBV4-1
CDR3 DNA: TGCGCCAGCAGCCAAGTGGAGTCCAGCTCCTACGAGCAGTACTTC
CDR3 protein: CASSQVESSSYEQYF

D gene: .
clone size: .
J gene: TRBJ2-7
CDR3 length: 15
V gene: TRBV10-3
CDR3 DNA: TGTGCCATCAGTGAGTTGGCCAGGGGTTCCTACGAGCAGTACTTC
CDR3 protein: CAISELARGSYEQYF

D gene: .
clone size: .
J gene: TRBJ2-3
CDR3 length: 12
V gene: TRBV7-6
CDR3 DNA: TGTGCCAGCAGCTTACCGACAGATACGCAGTATTTT
CDR3 protein: CASSLPTDTQYF

D gene: .
clone size: .
J gene: TRBJ1-1
CDR3 length: 14
V gene: TRBV28
CDR3 DNA: TGTGCCAGCAGTTTCCTGGACGGGGGGACTGAAGCTTTCTTT
CDR3 protein: CASSFLDGGTEAFF

D gene: TRBD2
clone size: .
J gene: TRBJ2-1
CDR3 length: 16
V gene: TRBV19
CDR3 DNA: TGTGCCAGTAGTATAGAGGGGACTAGCGGGAGGCATGAGCAGTTCTTC
CDR3 protein: CASSIEGTSGRHEQFF

D gene: .
clone size: .
J gene: TRBJ2-5
CDR3 length: 14
V gene: TRBV28
CDR3 DNA: TGTGCCAGCAATCCCTTGGAAAGGAGGGAGACCCAGTACTTC
CDR3 protein: CASNPLERRETQYF

D gene: TRBD1
clone size: .
J gene: TRBJ2-7
CDR3 length: 15
V gene: TRBV11-2
CDR3 DNA: TGTGCCAGCAGCTTAGTCGGGACAGGGTTCTACGAGCAGTACTTC
CDR3 protein: CASSLVGTGFYEQYF

D gene: .
clone size: .
J gene: TRBJ2-4
CDR3 length: 13
V gene: TRBV11-2
CDR3 DNA: TGTGCCAGCAGCCCCGAAGGGGGGAACATTCAGTACTTC
CDR3 protein: CASSPEGGNIQYF

D gene: TRBD1
clone size: .
J gene: TRBJ1-1
CDR3 length: 16
V gene: TRBV5-1
CDR3 DNA: TGCGCCAGCAGCTTTTCACAGGGGCTCATGTCCACTGAAGCTTTCTTT
CDR3 protein: CASSFSQGLMSTEAFF

D gene: TRBD1
clone size: .
J gene: TRBJ2-7
CDR3 length: 15
V gene: TRBV4-1
CDR3 DNA: TGCGCCAGCAGCCCCAAGGGGGACAGTTCGTACGAGCAGTACTTC
CDR3 protein: CASSPKGDSSYEQYF

D gene: .
clone size: .
J gene: TRBJ1-2
CDR3 length: 17
V gene: TRBV28
CDR3 DNA: TGTGCCAGCAGTTTACTCCTTAGGACGGAGTCCCCCTATGGCTACACCTTC
CDR3 protein: CASSLLLRTESPYGYTF

D gene: TRBD2
clone size: .
J gene: TRBJ2-1
CDR3 length: 17
V gene: TRBV7-6
CDR3 DNA: TGTGCCAGCAGCTTAGCCGGGACTAGCGGGGGGTTGGATGAGCAGTTCTTC
CDR3 protein: CASSLAGTSGGLDEQFF

D gene: .
clone size: .
J gene: TRBJ2-7
CDR3 length: 11
V gene: TRBV6-1
CDR3 DNA: TGTGCCAGCAGTGACGGTTACGAGCAGTACTTC
CDR3 protein: CASSDGYEQYF

D gene: .
clone size: .
J gene: TRBJ1-3
CDR3 length: 11
V gene: TRBV29-1
CDR3 DNA: TGCAGCGTCCCTACGGGAAACACCATATATTTT
CDR3 protein: CSVPTGNTIYF

D gene: .
clone size: .
J gene: TRBJ1-5
CDR3 length: 15
V gene: TRBV6-5
CDR3 DNA: TGTGCCAGCAGTTACTCGAGCAGTAGCAATCAGCCCCAGCATTTT
CDR3 protein: CASSYSSSSNQPQHF

D gene: .
clone size: .
J gene: TRBJ2-7
CDR3 length: 15
V gene: TRBV4-1
CDR3 DNA: TGCGCCAGCAGCCAGTCTGGCGGGACGACCTACGAGCAGTACTTC
CDR3 protein: CASSQSGGTTYEQYF

D gene: .
clone size: once
J gene: TRBJ1-4
CDR3 length: 15
V gene: TRBV27
CDR3 DNA: TGTGCCAGCAGCCCCTTTTCAGGAAATGATGAAAAACTGTTTTTT
CDR3 protein: CASSPFSGNDEKLFF

D gene: TRBD1
clone size: .
J gene: TRBJ2-7
CDR3 length: 14
V gene: TRBV27
CDR3 DNA: TGTGCCAGCAGCTGGACAGGGGACACCTACGAGCAGTACTTC
CDR3 protein: CASSWTGDTYEQYF

D gene: .
clone size: .
J gene: TRBJ1-6
CDR3 length: 16
V gene: TRBV11-2
CDR3 DNA: TGTGCCAGCAGCTTCGGGGTGGAGGTAATGGAATCACCCCTCCACTTT
CDR3 protein: CASSFGVEVMESPLHF

D gene: TRBD2
clone size: .
J gene: TRBJ2-2
CDR3 length: 17
V gene: TRBV5-6
CDR3 DNA: TGTGCCAGCAGCTTTCCGGATAGCGGGTATCGCACCGGGGAGCTGTTTTTT
CDR3 protein: CASSFPDSGYRTGELFF

D gene: .
clone size: .
J gene: TRBJ2-3
CDR3 length: 16
V gene: TRBV19
CDR3 DNA: TGTGCCAGTAGTATGGGGGTGGGGACTAGCACAGATACGCAGTATTTT
CDR3 protein: CASSMGVGTSTDTQYF

D gene: .
clone size: .
J gene: TRBJ2-1
CDR3 length: 13
V gene: TRBV4-3
CDR3 DNA: TGCGCCAGCAGCCAAGAGGGGAACTATGAGCAGTTCTTC
CDR3 protein: CASSQEGNYEQFF

D gene: .
clone size: .
J gene: TRBJ2-7
CDR3 length: 12
V gene: TRBV29-1
CDR3 DNA: TGCAGCGTTTATTCTGACGGCCACGAGCAGTACTTC
CDR3 protein: CSVYSDGHEQYF

D gene: .
clone size: .
J gene: TRBJ2-7
CDR3 length: 15
V gene: TRBV7-2
CDR3 DNA: TGTGCCAGCAGCTTGAGGGGGAGGAGCTCCTACGAGCAGTACTTC
CDR3 protein: CASSLRGRSSYEQYF

D gene: .
clone size: .
J gene: TRBJ2-7
CDR3 length: 13
V gene: TRBV11-3
CDR3 DNA: TGTGCCAGCAGCTTATCACGAGCCTACGAGCAGTACTTC
CDR3 protein: CASSLSRAYEQYF

D gene: TRBD1
clone size: .
J gene: TRBJ1-1
CDR3 length: 16
V gene: TRBV6-1
CDR3 DNA: TGTGCCAGCAGTGAAGTTCGACAGGGACCGAACACTGAAGCTTTCTTT
CDR3 protein: CASSEVRQGPNTEAFF

D gene: .
clone size: .
J gene: TRBJ2-7
CDR3 length: 13
V gene: TRBV28
CDR3 DNA: TGTGCCAGCAGTACAGGGCTAGCCTACGAGCAGTACTTC
CDR3 protein: CASSTGLAYEQYF